This entry lists 26 T cell receptor beta chains sequenced from one sample in a study of breast tumors, draining lymph nodes, adjacent tissues. TCRdb recomputed calls from the multiplex PCR reads with MiXCR, one row per CDR3 protein. The sample consists of 20,000 to 25,000 distinct CDR3 sequences, roughly 60% of them appearing once. The material sequenced was breast tumor tissue. These receptors were obtained from a female donor with breast cancer. Some clones in this sample may be carry-over from other donors' samples.

This clonotype is medium-sized by share. This chain connects TRBV12-3 or TRBV12-4 to TRBJ1-5; 7 bases line up with TRBD1. Trimming cost V 5 bases and J 2 bases; bases outside gene matches: 3. CDR3 length: 14 amino acids. Here the CDR3 reads CASSHTGGNQPQHF. CDR3 sequence (DNA): TGTGCCAGCAGTCATACAGGGGGCAATCAGCCCCAGCATTTT.

This clonotype was observed at least ten times. This may come from a read error, since a much larger clone is one base off. The V call is TRBV11-2, the J call TRBJ2-7; no firm D call. Trimming stripped 0 bases from V and 6 bases from J, with 9 bases between. Germline values: CDR1 SGHAT, CDR2 FQNNGV. The CDR3 is 13 residues long. The CDR3 reads CASSLDYYSEQYF. The CDR3 DNA reads TGTGCCAGCAGCTTAGACTACTACTCCGAGCAGTACTTC. Supplemented by reference TRBV11-2 and TRBJ2-7, the full variable domain reads EAGVAQSPRYKIIEKRQSVAFWCNPISGHATLYWYQQILGQGPKLLIQFQNNGVVDDSQLPKDRFSAERLKGVDSTLKIQPAKLEDSAVYLCASSLDYYSEQYFGPGTRLTVT.

The chain has TRBV7-9 and TRBJ2-5, with 10 positions matching TRBD1. Germline V gene lookup returns CDR1 SEHNR and CDR2 FQNEAQ (reference sequence). The V segment lost 7 bases and the J segment 4 bases; nucleotides outside the gene matches: 12. CDR3 size: 16 residues. This CDR3 reads CASTPRGTGATETQYF. The CDR3 DNA sequence: TGTGCCAGCACTCCTCGGGGGACAGGGGCCACAGAGACCCAGTACTTC.

This clonotype was picked up many times. The J gene is TRBJ1-5, the V gene TRBV7-2, with D unresolved. Germline values: CDR1 SGHTA, CDR2 FQGNSA. The V gene lost 5 bases and the J gene lost 5 bases, with 10 bases spanning the gap. CDR3 length equals 13 residues. The DNA of the CDR3 is TGTGCCAGCAGCCCAGGTGGGGATCAGCCCCAGCATTTT. It encodes CASSPGGDQPQHF.

The J gene is TRBJ2-3, the V gene TRBV9, with TRBD2 as a possible D gene (6 bases). This CDR3 spans 15 amino acids. V gave up 0 bases and J gave up 2 bases, with 10 bases separating them. Germline CDR1 is SGDLS and CDR2 is YYNGEE. For the CDR3, the DNA is TGTGCCAGCAGCGTAGGGGAGGTTTACACAGATACGCAGTATTTT. The encoded protein is CASSVGEVYTDTQYF.

This clonotype was seen only once. The chain carries TRBV7-6 and TRBJ2-1; 9 nucleotides agree with TRBD2. Looked up from germline, CDR1 is SGHVS and CDR2 is FNYEAQ. The CDR3 is made up of 15 amino acids. After removal of 1 base from V and 7 bases from J, the junction contained 5 bases not matched to a gene. In DNA form, the CDR3 reads TGTGCCAGCAGCTTAGTAGGCGGGGGGGTTAATGAGCAGTTCTTC. It translates to CASSLVGGGVNEQFF.

This chain links TRBV6-1 with TRBJ2-1; D is unresolved. The CDR3 totals 11 residues. The V end lost 7 bases, the J end lost 4 bases, and 5 bases lay between the germline ends. Germline loops: CDR1 MNHNS, CDR2 SASEGT. The CDR3 DNA reads as TGTGCCAGCATCGAGTACAATGAGCAGTTCTTC. Translating gives CASIEYNEQFF.

The chain is built from TRBV2 and TRBJ1-2; the match to TRBD1 covers 7 bases. The CDR3 sequence is 13 residues long. CDR1 is SNHLY and CDR2 is FYNNEI in the germline V gene. Trimming took 7 bases from V and 3 from J; bases not matched to a gene: 5. This CDR3 reads CASTLDRDYGYTF. The CDR3 DNA follows: TGTGCCAGCACTCTTGACAGGGACTATGGCTACACCTTC.

This clonotype occurred many times. The gene calls are TRBV7-2 and TRBJ2-3; D possibly matches TRBD1 or TRBD2 (5 bases each). Germline V lookup: CDR1 SGHTA, CDR2 FQGNSA. The CDR3 loop spans 14 amino acids. V gave up 5 bases and J gave up 4 bases, with 13 bases separating them. Here the CDR3 reads CASSQRLGADTQYF. Written as DNA, the CDR3 is TGTGCCAGCAGCCAGCGTTTGGGGGCAGATACGCAGTATTTT.

This clonotype has only a few counts. The chain uses TRBV9 and TRBJ2-1; TRBD2 might be the D (6 bases). The germline gives CDR1 SGDLS, CDR2 YYNGEE. The CDR3 runs to 15 residues. V lost 0 bases and J lost 5, with 12 bases in between. The CDR3, as DNA: TGTGCCAGCAGCGTAGGCGGGATGTCCCACAATGAGCAGTTCTTC. Amino acids: CASSVGGMSHNEQFF. The full variable domain, its missing parts supplied by reference TRBV9 and TRBJ2-1, is DSGVTQTPKHLITATGQRVTLRCSPRSGDLSVYWYQQSLDQGLQFLIQYYNGEERAKGNILERFSAQQFPDLHSELNLSSLELGDSALYFCASSVGGMSHNEQFFGPGTRLTVL.

This clonotype showed up many times. The genes are TRBV2 and TRBJ2-2, with 13 bases matching TRBD2. The CDR3 consists of 17 residues. The germline CDR1 and CDR2 sequences are SNHLY and FYNNEI. Unmatched junction bases numbered 4, after V lost 1 base and J lost 5 bases. The CDR3 is CASSEVRLAGGTGELFF. Here the CDR3 DNA reads TGTGCCAGCAGTGAAGTTAGACTAGCGGGAGGAACCGGGGAGCTGTTTTTT.

The CDR3 is CASSFPGQDYEQYF. Written as DNA, the CDR3 is TGTGCCAGCAGCTTCCCAGGACAAGACTACGAGCAGTACTTC. The gene calls are TRBV7-9 and TRBJ2-7, with TRBD1 as a possible D gene (5 bases). The V end was cut by 3 bases, the J end by 3 bases, with 12 bases between. Looked up from germline, CDR1 is SEHNR and CDR2 is FQNEAQ (reference sequence). This CDR3 spans 14 amino acids.

By sample fraction, this clonotype is medium-sized. The rearrangement uses TRBV7-8 and TRBJ2-7; D not certain. Germline V gene sequence: CDR1 SGHVS, CDR2 FQNEAQ. V was trimmed by 1 base and J by 3 bases, leaving 7 bases between them. CDR3 length equals 13 residues. The CDR3 DNA reads TGTGCCAGCAGCTTAGTCGGCGGCTACGAGCAGTACTTC. This encodes CASSLVGGYEQYF.

The rearrangement joins TRBV10-3 to TRBJ2-7, with 8 nucleotides matching TRBD1. CDR3 length: 15 amino acids. V lost 5 bases and J lost 4; bases outside the gene matches: 10. From germline, CDR1 is ENHRY and CDR2 SYGVKD. The CDR3 nucleotides are TGTGCCATCAGTTTTCAGGGGGCCGACATGTACGAGCAGTACTTC. Translation: CAISFQGADMYEQYF.

In the case of this clonotype: The junction departs from germline at one end; a sequencing error may be responsible. The chain couples TRBV5-1 to TRBJ2-7; D not resolved. The germline CDR1 and CDR2 sequences are SGHRS and YFSETQ. CDR3 length equals 11 residues. The CDR3 DNA reads as TGTGCCAGCACCGTCTCTAACGAGCAGTACTTC. Its translation: CASTVSNEQYF.

Of note for this clonotype: The junction departs from germline at one end; a sequencing error may be responsible. The V gene is TRBV9, the J gene TRBJ1-3; D might be TRBD1 (6 bases). Germline CDR1 is SGDLS and CDR2 is YYNGEE. This CDR3 spans 15 amino acids. The CDR3 reads CASSVTQGSGNTTYF. Written as DNA, the CDR3 is TGTGCCAGCAGCGTAACACAGGGCTCTGGAAACACCACATATTTT.

The sample holds many counts of this clonotype. The V gene is TRBV20-1, the J gene TRBJ2-3; D might be TRBD1 or TRBD2, each matching 5 bases. From germline, CDR1 is DFQATT and CDR2 SNEGSKA (reference sequence). This CDR3 is 16 amino acids long. V was clipped by 4 bases and J by 4 bases, with 21 bases between them. The CDR3 coding sequence is TGCAGTGCTAAGAGGGGCCCCGCCGGAGGAGCAGATACGCAGTATTTT. Translation: CSAKRGPAGGADTQYF.

The chain carries TRBV20-1 and TRBJ1-6, with 10 positions matching TRBD1. The CDR3 spans 13 residues. CDR1 is DFQATT, CDR2 SNEGSKA, per germline (reference sequence). The CDR3 coding sequence is TGCAGCGGGACAGGGGCTTATAATTCACCCCTCCACTTT. Translation: CSGTGAYNSPLHF.

This clonotype came up a few times. The genes are TRBV12-3 or TRBV12-4 and TRBJ2-3, with 12 bases that match TRBD2. This CDR3 comprises 16 residues. V lost 4 bases to trimming and J lost 2 bases; unmatched junction nucleotides: 4. CDR3 amino acids: CASSWLAGGITDTQYF. CDR3 DNA sequence: TGTGCCAGCAGTTGGCTAGCGGGAGGGATCACAGATACGCAGTATTTT.

A few counts support this clonotype. The CDR3 DNA is TGCAGTGCTAGAGCGGGGTCAAGGGATTCACCCCTCCACTTT. Its translation is CSARAGSRDSPLHF. V and J are TRBV20-1 and TRBJ1-6; D is undetermined. CDR1 is DFQATT, CDR2 SNEGSKA, per germline (reference sequence). This CDR3 spans 14 amino acids. With 1 base removed from V and 8 bases from J, the gap between germline ends came to 12 bases.

This chain links TRBV7-6 with TRBJ2-1; D perhaps matches TRBD1 (6 bases). CDR1 is SGHVS, CDR2 FNYEAQ, per germline. Deletions cut 4 bases from V and 9 bases from J, with 13 bases between. The CDR3 contains 13 residues. The CDR3 loop reads CASSSLRGGEQFF. The CDR3 DNA reads as TGTGCCAGCAGCTCACTTCGAGGGGGTGAGCAGTTCTTC. The variable domain in full, with the rest retrieved from reference TRBV7-6 and TRBJ2-1, is GAGVSQSPRYKVTKRGQDVALRCDPISGHVSLYWYRQALGQGPEFLTYFNYEAQQDKSGLPNDRFSAERPEGSISTLTIQRTEQRDSAMYRCASSSLRGGEQFFGPGTRLTVL.

This clonotype appeared a few times. The chain couples TRBV6-1 to TRBJ1-3, with D maybe TRBD1 (6 bases). CDR3 length: 15 residues. Germline loops: CDR1 MNHNS, CDR2 SASEGT. Trimming removed 8 bases at V and 0 bases at J, with 14 bases between. The CDR3, as DNA: TGTGCCAGCTCCGCGACAGGACGCTCTGGAAACACCATATATTTT. This translates into CASSATGRSGNTIYF.

This clonotype was seen just once. The V and J genes are TRBV3-1 and TRBJ1-1; D is perhaps TRBD1 (5 bases). The germline gives CDR1 LGHDT, CDR2 YNNKEL (reference sequence). The CDR3 extends over 13 amino acids. Trimming pared 4 bases from V and 7 bases from J, leaving 13 bases between. The chain's CDR3 is CASSLGTAVEAFF. CDR3 sequence (DNA): TGTGCCAGCAGCCTTGGGACGGCCGTTGAAGCTTTCTTT.

The chain uses TRBV2 and TRBJ1-6; D gene ambiguous. The CDR3 consists of 13 residues. V lost 7 bases and J lost 8, with 12 bases in between. Per the germline V gene, CDR1 is SNHLY and CDR2 is FYNNEI. As DNA, the CDR3 is TGTGCCAGCAATAGCGGAGCTTATTCACCCCTCCACTTT. Protein sequence: CASNSGAYSPLHF. The whole variable domain, filled in from reference TRBV2 and TRBJ1-6, reads EPEVTQTPSHQVTQMGQEVILRCVPISNHLYFYWYRQILGQKVEFLVSFYNNEISEKSEIFDDQFSVERPDGSNFTLKIRSTKLEDSAMYFCASNSGAYSPLHFGNGTRLTVT.

The chain links TRBV4-1 to TRBJ2-7, with a tentative D call TRBD2 (6 bases). The CDR3 contains 14 residues. CDR1 MGHRA and CDR2 YSYEKL come from the germline V gene. Trimming took off 6 bases at V and 0 bases at J, with 12 bases between the two ends. CDR3 bases: TGCGCCAGCAGGCGTTTAGCGGTCTCCTACGAGCAGTACTTC. Translated: CASRRLAVSYEQYF.

By share, this clonotype counts as medium-sized. The chain recombines TRBV2 with TRBJ1-2; TRBD1 might be the D (5 bases). Per germline, CDR1 SNHLY and CDR2 FYNNEI. The CDR3 is 12 residues long. V was shortened by 4 bases and J by 8 bases, with 11 bases between the two germline ends. CDR3 DNA: TGTGCCAGCAGTGCTTCGCAGGGAGGCTACACCTTC. It encodes CASSASQGGYTF.